Given below is one TCR beta chain in context. As yet, its antigen is unknown. The record originates from a study of shared clonotypes between healthy human individuals. V was trimmed by 5 bases and J by 6 bases, leaving 17 bases between them. This CDR3 spans 14 amino acids. CDR1 is MDHEN, CDR2 SYDVKM, per germline. Execution of the assay was at deep level. Sorted-subset replicate PCR reactions contained about 200 ng DNA, corresponding to tens of thousands of T cell genomes. TCRdb keeps only in-frame clones here, not all; method: immunoSEQ multiplex PCR. The sample has 2 million to 2.5 million clones, 92% seen once; the top ten hold about 0.36%. Regarding the study as a whole: Naive CD4 clonotypes were shared across a few donors at approximately 5.3%.

The split of CD4+ cells yielded CD45RA+ naive and CD45RA-negative memory subsets. This chain links TRBV28 with TRBJ2-7; D is unresolved. Sequenced sample: naive CD4+ T cells from PBMCs. As for subset: CD45RA+ positively selected. The sequence was collected from a man younger than 35 in good health. Some clones in this sample may be carry-over from other donors' samples. The CDR3 loop reads CASSLPGKSVEQYF. The CDR3 DNA reads TGTGCCAGCAGTCTGCCCGGAAAATCGGTCGAGCAGTACTTC.